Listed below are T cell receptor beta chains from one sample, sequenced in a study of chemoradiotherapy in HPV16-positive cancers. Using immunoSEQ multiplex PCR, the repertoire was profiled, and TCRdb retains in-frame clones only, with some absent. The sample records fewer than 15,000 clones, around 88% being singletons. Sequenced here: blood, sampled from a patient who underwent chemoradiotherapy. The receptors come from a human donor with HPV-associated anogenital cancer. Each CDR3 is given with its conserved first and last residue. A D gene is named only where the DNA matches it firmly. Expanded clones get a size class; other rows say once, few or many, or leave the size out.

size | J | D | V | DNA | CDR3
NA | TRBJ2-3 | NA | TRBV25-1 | TGTGCCACCCGGAGGGGTCTCTGGTATTTT | CATRRGLWYF
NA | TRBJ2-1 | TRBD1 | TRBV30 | TGTGCCTGGAGTGAAAAACAGGGGTTTGAGCAGTTCTTC | CAWSEKQGFEQFF
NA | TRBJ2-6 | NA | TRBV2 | TGTGCCAGCAGTGAGGGCAGGGGTGCCAACGTCCTGACTTTC | CASSEGRGANVLTF
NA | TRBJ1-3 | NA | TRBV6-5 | TGTGCCAGCAGTTACCGCCCGTTAGACACCATATATTTT | CASSYRPLDTIYF
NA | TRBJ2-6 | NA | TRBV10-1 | TGCGCCAGCAGCGGGTCTGGGGCCAACGTCCTGACTTTC | CASSGSGANVLTF
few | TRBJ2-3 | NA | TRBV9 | TGTGCCAGCAGCGTACTCGACACAGATACGCAGTATTTT | CASSVLDTDTQYF
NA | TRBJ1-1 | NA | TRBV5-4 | TGTGCCAGCAGCTTTTCGACCGGGGGAGTTGAAGCTTTCTTT | CASSFSTGGVEAFF
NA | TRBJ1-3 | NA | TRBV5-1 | TGCGCCAGCAGTCCATCCTCTGGAAACACCATATATTTT | CASSPSSGNTIYF
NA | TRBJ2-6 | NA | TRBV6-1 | TGTGCCAGCAGGCCCTCTTCTGGGGCCAACGTCCTGACTTTC | CASRPSSGANVLTF
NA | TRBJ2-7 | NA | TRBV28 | TGTGCCAGCAGTTTAGCGCTGAGGGATTACGAGCAGTACTTC | CASSLALRDYEQYF
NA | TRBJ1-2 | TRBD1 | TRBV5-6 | TGTGCCAGCAGGAGACAGGGAGGTAACTATGGCTACACCTTC | CASRRQGGNYGYTF
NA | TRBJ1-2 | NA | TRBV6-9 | TGTGCCAGCAGGAGGGAGGGCGGGTATGGCTACACCTTC | CASRREGGYGYTF
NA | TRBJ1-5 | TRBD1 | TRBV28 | TGTGCCAGCAGTCCTAACTACAGGGGGAACAATCAGCCCCAGCATTTT | CASSPNYRGNNQPQHF
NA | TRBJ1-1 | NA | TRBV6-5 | TGTGCCAGCAGGCAGGGGCGGAACACTGAAGCTTTCTTT | CASRQGRNTEAFF
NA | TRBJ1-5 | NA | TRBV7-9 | TGTGCCAGCAGCTTAGAGAATCAGCCCCAGCATTTT | CASSLENQPQHF
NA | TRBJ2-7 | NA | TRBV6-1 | TGTGCCAGCAGTGCCGGTGCTTTAAGTGCCTACGAGCAGTACTTC | CASSAGALSAYEQYF
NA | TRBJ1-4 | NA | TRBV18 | TGTGCCAGCTCACCAAGCCATAATGAAAAACTGTTTTTT | CASSPSHNEKLFF
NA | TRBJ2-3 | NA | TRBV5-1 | TGCGCCAGCAGCTTGGTAGGGGGTTTAGCAACAGATACGCAGTATTTT | CASSLVGGLATDTQYF
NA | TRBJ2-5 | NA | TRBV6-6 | TGTGCCAGCAGTTACTCTGGAGGAGAGACCCAGTACTTC | CASSYSGGETQYF
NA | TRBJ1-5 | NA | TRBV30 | TGTGCCTGGAGTGTCCAGGGAGATCAGCCCCAGCATTTT | CAWSVQGDQPQHF
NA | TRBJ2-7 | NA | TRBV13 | TGTGCCAGCAGCTTAACTTTCGGGGGCCAAGACCTCTCCTACGAGCAGTACTTC | CASSLTFGGQDLSYEQYF
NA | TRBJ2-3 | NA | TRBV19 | TGTGCCAGTAGTGCTAGCAGAGATACGCAGTATTTT | CASSASRDTQYF
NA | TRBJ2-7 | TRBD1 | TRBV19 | TGTGCCAGTAGTATTTGGGACAGACCCTACGAGCAGTACTTC | CASSIWDRPYEQYF
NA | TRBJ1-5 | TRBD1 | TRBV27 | TGTGCCAGCAGTCTGACAGGGGTTAGCAATCAGCCCCAGCATTTT | CASSLTGVSNQPQHF
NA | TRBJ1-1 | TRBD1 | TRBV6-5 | TGTGCCAGCAGGCTCCGGGACAGATTGAACACTGAAGCTTTCTTT | CASRLRDRLNTEAFF
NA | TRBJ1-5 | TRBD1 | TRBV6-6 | TGTGCCAGCAGACTTACAGGGGGCGGCAATCAGCCCCAGCATTTT | CASRLTGGGNQPQHF
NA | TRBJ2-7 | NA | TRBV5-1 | TGCGCCAGCAGCGGGTGGGCTCAAGAGCAGTACTTC | CASSGWAQEQYF
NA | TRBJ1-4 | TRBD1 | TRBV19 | TGTGCCAGTAGTTACGGACAGGGAGTTGAAAAACTGTTTTTT | CASSYGQGVEKLFF
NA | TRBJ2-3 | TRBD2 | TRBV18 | TGTGCCAGCTCACTGGCGGGAGATCGCACAGATACGCAGTATTTT | CASSLAGDRTDTQYF
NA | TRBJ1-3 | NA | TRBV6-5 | TGTGCCAGCAGTTACTCTAACAGGGCAACGGGAAACACCATATATTTT | CASSYSNRATGNTIYF
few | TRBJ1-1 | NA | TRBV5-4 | TGTGCCAGCAGCTTGGATGTCGGGGGGCCAGACACTGAAGCTTTCTTT | CASSLDVGGPDTEAFF
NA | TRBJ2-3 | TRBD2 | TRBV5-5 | TGTGCCAGCAGCTTGGGAATAGCGGGGGGCGAAGATACGCAGTATTTT | CASSLGIAGGEDTQYF
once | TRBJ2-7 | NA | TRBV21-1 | TGTGCCAGCATATTAAGGATAGTCCCTAGCGGGTTCTACGAGCAGTACTTC | CASILRIVPSGFYEQYF
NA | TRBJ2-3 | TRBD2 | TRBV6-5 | TGTGCCAGCAGTTACCTAGCGGACGCCGGTGATACGCAGTATTTT | CASSYLADAGDTQYF
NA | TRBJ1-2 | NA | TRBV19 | TGTGCCAGTAGCCGGACAGCACTTGACTATGGCTACACCTTC | CASSRTALDYGYTF
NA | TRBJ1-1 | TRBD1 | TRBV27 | TGTGCCAGCAGTTCCCGAGTACAAGGGGGCGGCTTGAACACTGAAGCTTTCTTT | CASSSRVQGGGLNTEAFF
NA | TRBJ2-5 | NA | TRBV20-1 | TGCAGTGCTTTCGAGGGGGGGGCCCAGTACTTC | CSAFEGGAQYF
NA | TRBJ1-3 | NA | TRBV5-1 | TGCGCCAGCAGCCTCGCGGGGGGAAACTCTGGAAACACCATATATTTT | CASSLAGGNSGNTIYF
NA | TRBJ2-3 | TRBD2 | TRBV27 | TGTGCCAGCAGAACGATTGCCGGGACTAGTCGGGTCGGCGATACGCAGTATTTT | CASRTIAGTSRVGDTQYF
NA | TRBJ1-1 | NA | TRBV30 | TGTGCCTGGAGGAACCCGTTACTGAACACTGAAGCTTTCTTT | CAWRNPLLNTEAFF
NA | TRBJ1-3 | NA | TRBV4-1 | TGCGCCAGCAGCACCTGGGACGGTTACTCTGGAAACACCATATATTTT | CASSTWDGYSGNTIYF
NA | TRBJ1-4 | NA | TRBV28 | TGTGCCAGCAGTTTATACGGGACCTCAACTAATGAAAAACTGTTTTTT | CASSLYGTSTNEKLFF
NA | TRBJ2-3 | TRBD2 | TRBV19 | TGTGCCAGTAGTACCCCTAGCGGGGGGGCAACAGATACGCAGTATTTT | CASSTPSGGATDTQYF
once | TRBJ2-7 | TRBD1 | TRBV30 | TGTGCCTGGAGTGATGACAGGGGGCCCTACGAGCAGTACTTC | CAWSDDRGPYEQYF